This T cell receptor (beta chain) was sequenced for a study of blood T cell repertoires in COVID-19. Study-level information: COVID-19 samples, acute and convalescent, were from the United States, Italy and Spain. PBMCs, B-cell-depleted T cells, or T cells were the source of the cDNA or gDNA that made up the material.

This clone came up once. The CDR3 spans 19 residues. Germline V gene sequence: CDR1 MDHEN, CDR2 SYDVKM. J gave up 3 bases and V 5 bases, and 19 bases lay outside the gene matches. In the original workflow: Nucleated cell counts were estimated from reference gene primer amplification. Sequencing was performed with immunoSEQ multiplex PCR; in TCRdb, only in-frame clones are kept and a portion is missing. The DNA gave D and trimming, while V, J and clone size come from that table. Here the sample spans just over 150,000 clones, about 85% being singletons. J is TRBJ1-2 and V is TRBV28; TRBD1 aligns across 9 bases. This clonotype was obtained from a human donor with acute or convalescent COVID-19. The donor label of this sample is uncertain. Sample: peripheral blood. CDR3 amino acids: CASSPTNVNRGRPDYGYTF. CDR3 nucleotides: TGTGCCAGCAGTCCTACAAATGTGAACAGGGGGCGTCCAGACTATGGCTACACCTTC.